These T cell receptor beta chains were read from a single sample in a study of T cell repertoires in cytomegalovirus infection. No antigen is known for these receptors. TCRdb recomputed calls from the reads with MiXCR, one row per CDR3 protein. In the table there are nearly 700,000 distinct CDR3 sequences, 30% to 40% of which are singletons. The specimen comprised cultured PBMCs, sampled from culture after CMV antigen stimulation. The receptors stem from a human donor in good health (CMV status not recorded). Some clones in this sample may be carry-over from other donors' samples. CDR3s include the opening cysteine and the closing phenylalanine or tryptophan. The size entry is marked missing in some rows and otherwise reads once, few, many or a size class.

CASSLRQARYGYTF	.	TRBV2	TRBJ1-2
CASSYNRGVGYTF	.	TRBV6-5	TRBJ1-2
CSALAGRGGSYEQYF	.	TRBV20-1	TRBJ2-7
CASSERQGIMNEQFF	few	TRBV12-3/TRBV12-4	TRBJ2-1
CASKGEGRTEAFF	.	TRBV5-3	TRBJ1-1
CASSLGGGNQETQYF	.	TRBV7-6	TRBJ2-5
CAISLGGVNSGAHEQYF	.	TRBV10-3	TRBJ2-7
CASRRPGQGPMNTEAFF	.	TRBV4-1	TRBJ1-1
CASTKGWAGQPQHF	few	TRBV6-2/TRBV6-3	TRBJ1-5
CASSIEAPGSGRAGNEQFF	few	TRBV19	TRBJ2-1
CASSLTPAVHYEQYF	.	TRBV5-5	TRBJ2-7
CASRVWGSYGYTF	few	TRBV12-3/TRBV12-4	TRBJ1-2
CASSITGGGAMNTEAFF	.	TRBV19	TRBJ1-1
CASSSAGTGRRVLEAFF	.	TRBV11-2	TRBJ1-1
CASSLNGGAGQPQHF	.	TRBV7-2	TRBJ1-5
CASSLGSPLRGGEAFF	.	TRBV13	TRBJ1-1
CASSLGTFTDTQYF	many	TRBV7-6	TRBJ2-3
CASSFDTGTGNQPQHF	.	TRBV7-8	TRBJ1-5
CSASDLGVADTQYF	.	TRBV20-1	TRBJ2-3
CASSYTGSYYEQYF	few	TRBV6-2/TRBV6-3	TRBJ2-7
CSARLPPRVKLLYTF	few	TRBV20-1	TRBJ1-2
CASSQAPRQGRSGELFF	.	TRBV4-1	TRBJ2-2
CASSFGQAATNEKLFF	few	TRBV12-3/TRBV12-4	TRBJ1-4
CASSPQGRDGKQYF	once	TRBV27	TRBJ2-7
CASSLGDRGRSPLHF	few	TRBV5-1	TRBJ1-6
CSVHTGGVLYGYTF	.	TRBV29-1	TRBJ1-2